Included here is one T cell receptor (beta chain) sequence, with context. Survey-level immunoSEQ sequencing profiled the TCR beta repertoire. Sequencing was performed with immunoSEQ multiplex PCR; in TCRdb, only in-frame clones are kept and a portion is missing. The sample lists roughly 68,000 clones; around 95% were seen once. The CDR3 extends over 14 amino acids. CDR1 and CDR2 from the germline V gene are SGHNT and YYREEE (reference sequence). With V trimmed by 3 bases and J by 3 bases, 5 bases remained unmatched. V and J are TRBV5-4 and TRBJ2-5; TRBD2 matches 7 bases. Sequences were obtained from PBMCs. The receptor was isolated from a man in his forties with rheumatoid arthritis. The CDR3 sequence: CASSSIAGEETQYF. The CDR3 DNA reads as TGTGCCAGCAGCTCCATCGCGGGGGAAGAGACCCAGTACTTC.